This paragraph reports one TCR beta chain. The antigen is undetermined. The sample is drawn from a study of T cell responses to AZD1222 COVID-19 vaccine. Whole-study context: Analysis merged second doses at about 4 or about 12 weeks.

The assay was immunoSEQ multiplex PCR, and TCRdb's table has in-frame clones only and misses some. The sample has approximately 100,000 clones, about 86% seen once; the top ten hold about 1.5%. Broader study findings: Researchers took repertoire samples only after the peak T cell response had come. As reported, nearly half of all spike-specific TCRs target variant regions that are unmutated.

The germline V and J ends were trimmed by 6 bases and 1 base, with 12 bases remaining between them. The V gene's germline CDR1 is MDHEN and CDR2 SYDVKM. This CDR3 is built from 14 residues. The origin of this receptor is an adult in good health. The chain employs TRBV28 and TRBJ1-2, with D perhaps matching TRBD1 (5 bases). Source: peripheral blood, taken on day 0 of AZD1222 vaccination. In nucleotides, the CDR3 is TGTGCCAGCAGAGAGAGGGGCGGTAACTATGGCTACACCTTC. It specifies CASRERGGNYGYTF.